This TCR beta chain appears in the sequencing data of a study of neurological immune-mediated disorders. Via MiXCR, TCRdb re-called the 5' RACE reads, giving one row per CDR3 protein. In the table there are over 65,000 distinct CDR3 sequences, approximately 2.4% of which are singletons. V shed 0 bases and J shed 5 bases, with 10 bases lying between them. CDR3 length: 15 residues. From germline, CDR1 is LNHNV and CDR2 YYDKDF (reference sequence). Overall study results and limits: Expanded clones shared no identical CDR3 amino acid sequences across subjects, which suggested private TCR-beta repertoires in all groups.

This clonotype was seen repeatedly, ten times or more. The target antigen is unknown. Sequenced sample: PBMCs. V gene TRBV15 combines with J gene TRBJ2-2; no clear D. The clonotype comes from a woman aged 30 to 39 with multiple sclerosis. The CDR3 coding sequence is TGTGCCACCAGCAGAGATCGATTGGTGACCGGGGAGCTGTTTTTT. This encodes CATSRDRLVTGELFF.